The next 26 T cell receptor beta chains were all read from a single sample in a study of T cell repertoires in cytomegalovirus infection. TCRdb reprocessed the reads via MiXCR and lists one record per CDR3 protein. Among tens of thousands of distinct CDR3 sequences listed, over 3.5% were seen once. Material for sequencing was PBMCs. These receptors all stem from a human donor in good health (CMV status not recorded). Some clones in this sample may be carry-over from other donors' samples.

This clonotype appeared many times. The gene calls are TRBV28 and TRBJ2-4; D is possibly TRBD1 (5 bases). V was cut by 6 bases and J by 0 bases, with 9 bases left in between. Germline-derived CDR1 and CDR2 are MDHEN and SYDVKM. There are 14 residues in the CDR3. The CDR3 loop is CASRATVAKNIQYF. The CDR3 nucleotides read TGTGCCAGCAGAGCGACAGTAGCCAAAAACATTCAGTACTTC.

This clonotype showed up many times. V and J are TRBV7-2 and TRBJ2-1; tentative D call: TRBD2 (6 bases). The V end lost 7 bases, the J end lost 4 bases, and 14 bases lay between the germline ends. The CDR3 length is 14 residues. Germline CDR1 is SGHTA and CDR2 is FQGNSA. CDR3 coding DNA: TGTGCCAGCACCCCGGGACTTAATTACAATGAGCAGTTCTTC. Translation gives CASTPGLNYNEQFF.

The chain carries TRBV20-1 and TRBJ1-3, with no clear D. V was cut by 5 bases and J by 4 bases, with 12 bases left in between. The germline CDR1 and CDR2 sequences are DFQATT and SNEGSKA (reference sequence). This CDR3 spans 13 amino acids. The DNA for the CDR3 is TGCAGTGCTTGGGATGGCACGGGAAACACCATATATTTT. It translates to CSAWDGTGNTIYF.

The sample holds many counts of this clonotype. The chain employs TRBV20-1 and TRBJ2-1; 7 nucleotides align to TRBD2. The CDR3 totals 13 residues. The germline V gene encodes CDR1 DFQATT and CDR2 SNEGSKA (reference sequence). V was pared by 6 bases and J by 0 bases, with 2 bases of the junction left unmatched. Here the CDR3 reads CSASGASYNEQFF. The CDR3 DNA reads TGCAGTGCAAGCGGGGCCTCCTACAATGAGCAGTTCTTC.

Ten or more counts support this clonotype. The J gene is TRBJ2-3, the V gene TRBV20-1; 7 nucleotides line up with TRBD2. This CDR3 is 13 amino acids long. Germline V CDR1 and CDR2: DFQATT, SNEGSKA (reference sequence). The CDR3 coding sequence is TGCAGCGGAGCCGGTGCGGGAGTGTATACGCAGTATTTT. Translation: CSGAGAGVYTQYF.

This clonotype was detected ten times or more. The chain has TRBV7-2 and TRBJ2-5; D uncertain. The CDR3 contains 12 residues. The germline V gene encodes CDR1 SGHTA and CDR2 FQGNSA. The ends were cut back, 4 bases at V and 4 bases at J, with 7 bases in the middle. This chain's CDR3 is CASSSGRETQYF. CDR3 DNA sequence: TGTGCCAGCAGCTCAGGACGAGAGACCCAGTACTTC.

At least ten counts were recorded for this clonotype. The gene calls are TRBV12-3 or TRBV12-4 and TRBJ1-4; D gene uncertain. The CDR3 consists of 14 residues. Trimming took off 4 bases at V and 1 base at J, with 7 bases between the two ends. CDR3 residues: CASSSRLTNEKLFF. The CDR3, as DNA: TGTGCCAGCAGTTCACGATTAACTAATGAAAAACTGTTTTTT.

This clonotype appeared many times. This chain joins TRBV4-2 and TRBJ1-6; TRBD1 is a possible D gene (6 bases). Looked up from germline, CDR1 is LGHNA and CDR2 is YNFKEQ. V lost 7 bases to trimming and J lost 11 bases, with 12 bases between them. This CDR3 region has 12 residues. CDR3 region: CASTGGGAPLHF. In DNA form, the CDR3 reads TGTGCCAGCACCGGAGGGGGTGCACCCCTCCACTTT.

This clonotype was recorded at least ten times. The rearrangement uses TRBV6-2 or TRBV6-3 and TRBJ2-7; tentatively, D is TRBD2 (6 bases). Trimming stripped 6 bases from V and 7 bases from J, with 19 bases between. Per the germline V gene, CDR1 is MNHEY and CDR2 is SVGEGT. The CDR3 runs to 14 residues. In DNA form, the CDR3 reads TGTGCCAGCAGCACCGCGGGATGGGCCCAGGAGCAGTACTTC. Encoded protein: CASSTAGWAQEQYF.

This clonotype was counted many times. The rearrangement links TRBV11-2 to TRBJ1-1; D might be TRBD1 (5 bases). V was shortened by 5 bases and J by 0 bases, with 13 bases between the two germline ends. Germline V gene lookup returns CDR1 SGHAT and CDR2 FQNNGV. This CDR3 comprises 15 residues. The CDR3 protein is CASSPQTAMNTEAFF. The CDR3 region has the DNA TGTGCCAGCAGCCCTCAGACAGCAATGAACACTGAAGCTTTCTTT. The whole variable domain, remainder taken from reference TRBV11-2 and TRBJ1-1, is EAGVAQSPRYKIIEKRQSVAFWCNPISGHATLYWYQQILGQGPKLLIQFQNNGVVDDSQLPKDRFSAERLKGVDSTLKIQPAKLEDSAVYLCASSPQTAMNTEAFFGQGTRLTVV.

In this sample, this clonotype turned up many times. The V call is TRBV7-6, the J call TRBJ1-1; D remains ambiguous. Germline loops: CDR1 SGHVS, CDR2 FNYEAQ. This CDR3 has 13 amino acids. Trimming took 5 bases from V and 0 from J, leaving 7 bases between them. CDR3 amino acids: CASSIAVNTEAFF. DNA for the CDR3: TGTGCCAGCAGCATCGCGGTGAACACTGAAGCTTTCTTT.

This clonotype has a handful of counts. The chain couples TRBV20-1 to TRBJ1-1; 9 positions agree with TRBD1. CDR1 and CDR2 from the germline V gene are DFQATT and SNEGSKA (reference sequence). This CDR3 has 13 residues. The ends lost 6 bases at V and 6 bases at J; junction bases unmatched: 8. CDR3: CSAPGQGKAEAFF. CDR3 bases: TGCAGTGCACCGGGACAGGGTAAAGCTGAAGCTTTCTTT.

This clonotype has at least ten counts. The chain carries TRBV7-4 and TRBJ2-7; 8 positions agree with TRBD2. CDR1 and CDR2 (germline): SGHVT, SQSDAQ. The CDR3 contains 15 residues. After removal of 4 bases from V and 2 bases from J, the junction contained 7 bases not matched to a gene. The CDR3 DNA follows: TGTGCCAGCAGCTCGCCGGGGACTAGGACCTACGAGCAGTACTTC. Translation gives CASSSPGTRTYEQYF.

This clonotype was observed at least ten times. This chain links TRBV10-3 with TRBJ2-3; D unclear. The germline V gene encodes CDR1 ENHRY and CDR2 SYGVKD. Trimming removed 4 bases at V and 3 bases at J, with 8 bases between. The CDR3 has 13 amino acids. CDR3 nucleotides: TGTGCCATCAGTGGGCTGGGGACAGATACGCAGTATTTT. Encoded protein: CAISGLGTDTQYF.

This clonotype came up many times. V usage is TRBV27 and J usage is TRBJ1-2; TRBD1 matches 9 bases. The CDR3 contains 14 residues. Germline CDR1 MNHEY, CDR2 SMNVEV (reference sequence). The V segment lost 6 bases and the J segment 7 bases; nucleotides outside the gene matches: 9. The CDR3 DNA reads TGTGCCAGCAGCCGAGTGGACAGGGGCTTTGGCTACACCTTC. Its translation: CASSRVDRGFGYTF.

The sample holds many counts of this clonotype. The V and J genes are TRBV7-2 and TRBJ2-1; D not certain. The germline V gene encodes CDR1 SGHTA and CDR2 FQGNSA. V was pared by 5 bases and J by 0 bases, with 11 bases between. The CDR3 has 15 amino acids. As DNA, the CDR3 is TGTGCCAGCAGCGGGGTGTTGGGCTCCTACAATGAGCAGTTCTTC. Translation gives CASSGVLGSYNEQFF.

Many counts were recorded for this clonotype. The rearrangement links TRBV18 to TRBJ2-3; D not certain. V was trimmed by 3 bases and J by 0 bases, leaving 7 bases between them. The germline CDR1 and CDR2 sequences are KGHSH and LQKENI. The CDR3 is 14 residues long. The DNA for the CDR3 is TGTGCCAGCTCACCCCTGGACAGCACAGATACGCAGTATTTT. As protein: CASSPLDSTDTQYF. Using reference TRBV18 and TRBJ2-3 for the parts outside the CDR3, the full variable domain is NAGVMQNPRHLVRRRGQEARLRCSPMKGHSHVYWYRQLPEEGLKFMVYLQKENIIDESGMPKERFSAEFPKEGPSILRIQQVVRGDSAAYFCASSPLDSTDTQYFGPGTRLTVL.

A word on this clonotype: This may stem from a read error, because a much larger clone lies one nucleotide away. The V call is TRBV6-2 or TRBV6-3, the J call TRBJ1-2; D is unresolved. CDR1 and CDR2 (germline): MNHEY, SVGEGT. V was clipped by 5 bases and J by 2 bases, with 9 bases between them. The CDR3 is made up of 13 amino acids. The CDR3: CASSLTNNYGYTF. The CDR3 DNA is TGTGCCAGCAGTCTTACTAACAACTATGGCTACACCTTC.

With regard to this clonotype: A much more abundant neighbour one base away suggests this may be a read error. V is TRBV11-2 and J is TRBJ2-3, with TRBD2 identical over 7 bases. J gave up 8 bases and V 5 bases, and 10 bases lay outside the gene matches. CDR1 is SGHAT and CDR2 is FQNNGV in the germline V gene. This CDR3 region has 14 residues. CDR3 loop: CASSPRDRGGTQYF. The CDR3 DNA reads TGTGCCAGCAGCCCCCGGGACCGCGGGGGTACGCAGTATTTT.

This clonotype was seen ten or more times. The V and J genes are TRBV7-2 and TRBJ1-2; TRBD1 matches 8 bases. V trimming: 6 bases; J trimming: 8 bases; junction bases outside the gene matches: 8. CDR1 SGHTA and CDR2 FQGNSA come from the germline V gene. CDR3 length: 13 amino acids. The CDR3 spells CASSQGQGRGYTF. CDR3 in DNA: TGTGCCAGCAGTCAAGGACAGGGTCGCGGCTACACCTTC.

This clonotype was picked up many times. The chain joins TRBV7-9 to TRBJ1-5; the D gene is possibly TRBD1 (6 bases). CDR3 size: 17 residues. Germline CDR1 reads SEHNR; CDR2 reads FQNEAQ (reference sequence). V shed 1 base and J shed 2 bases, with 15 bases lying between them. CDR3 in DNA: TGTGCCAGCAGCTTAGAACAGGGCCAAAGCGGCAATCAGCCCCAGCATTTT. Protein: CASSLEQGQSGNQPQHF.

The V gene is TRBV7-8, the J gene TRBJ1-3, with D uncertain. Trimming took off 2 bases at V and 0 bases at J, with 14 bases between the two ends. Germline assignment: CDR1 SGHVS and CDR2 FQNEAQ. The length of the CDR3 is 17 residues. The chain's CDR3 is CASSLQPAVTSGNTIYF. The DNA for the CDR3 is TGTGCCAGCAGCTTACAGCCAGCCGTTACCTCTGGAAACACCATATATTTT. The variable domain in full, with the rest retrieved from reference TRBV7-8 and TRBJ1-3, is GAGVSQSPRYKVAKRGQDVALRCDPISGHVSLFWYQQALGQGPEFLTYFQNEAQLDKSGLPSDRFFAERPEGSVSTLKIQRTQQEDSAVYLCASSLQPAVTSGNTIYFGEGSWLTVV.

In its sample, this clonotype was seen many times. This CDR3 reads CASSLLSDGYTF. The CDR3 DNA follows: TGTGCCAGCAGCCTCCTATCAGATGGCTACACCTTC. The genes are TRBV5-4 and TRBJ1-2; D not resolved. The CDR3 runs 12 residues. Germline V gene sequence: CDR1 SGHNT, CDR2 YYREEE (reference sequence). Trimming removed 4 bases at V and 6 bases at J, with 10 bases between.

This clonotype was seen many times. The chain couples TRBV7-2 to TRBJ2-7; perhaps TRBD1 as D (6 bases). The CDR3 has 15 amino acids. CDR1 is SGHTA and CDR2 is FQGNSA in the germline V gene. The germline V and J ends were trimmed by 2 bases and 3 bases, with 14 bases remaining between them. The CDR3 region has the DNA TGTGCCAGCAGCTTACGACCGGGACACAGCTACGAGCAGTACTTC. Protein: CASSLRPGHSYEQYF.

This clonotype was detected ten times or more. The rearrangement links TRBV2 to TRBJ2-1; perhaps TRBD1 as D (5 bases). The germline V and J ends were trimmed by 6 bases and 4 bases, with 16 bases remaining between them. Germline V gene data show CDR1 as SNHLY and CDR2 as FYNNEI. The CDR3 covers 15 residues. The CDR3 protein is CASSDSRAAYNEQFF. The CDR3 DNA reads as TGTGCCAGCAGCGACAGCAGGGCCGCTTACAATGAGCAGTTCTTC.

In this sample, this clonotype turned up many times. The CDR3 DNA is TGTGCCAGCAGCTTTCCCTACCGGAACACTGAAGCTTTCTTT. Protein product: CASSFPYRNTEAFF. V and J are TRBV7-2 and TRBJ1-1; the D is unclear. Trimming pared 3 bases from V and 1 base from J, leaving 9 bases between. The CDR3 sequence is 14 residues long. Germline V gene data show CDR1 as SGHTA and CDR2 as FQGNSA.